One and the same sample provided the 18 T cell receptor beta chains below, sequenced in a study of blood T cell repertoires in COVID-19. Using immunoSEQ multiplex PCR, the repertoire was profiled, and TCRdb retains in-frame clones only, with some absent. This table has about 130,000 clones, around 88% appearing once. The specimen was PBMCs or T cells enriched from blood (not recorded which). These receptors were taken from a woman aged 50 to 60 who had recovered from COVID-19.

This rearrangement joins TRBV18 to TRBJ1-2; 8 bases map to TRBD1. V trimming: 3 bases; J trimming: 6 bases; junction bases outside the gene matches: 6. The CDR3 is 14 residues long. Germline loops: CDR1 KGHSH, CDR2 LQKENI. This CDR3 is CASSPSLTGDGYTF. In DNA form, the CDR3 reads TGTGCCAGCTCACCTTCACTGACAGGGGATGGCTACACCTTC.

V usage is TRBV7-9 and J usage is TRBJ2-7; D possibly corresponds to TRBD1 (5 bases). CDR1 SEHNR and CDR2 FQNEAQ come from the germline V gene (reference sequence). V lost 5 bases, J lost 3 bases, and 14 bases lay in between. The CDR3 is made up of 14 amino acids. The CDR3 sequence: CASSAVGDSYEQYF. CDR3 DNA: TGTGCCAGCAGCGCCGTTGGAGACAGCTACGAGCAGTACTTC. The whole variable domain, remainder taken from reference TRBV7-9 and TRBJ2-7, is DTGVSQNPRHKITKRGQNVTFRCDPISEHNRLYWYRQTLGQGPEFLTYFQNEAQLEKSRLLSDRFSAERPKGSFSTLEIQRTEQGDSAMYLCASSAVGDSYEQYFGPGTRLTVT.

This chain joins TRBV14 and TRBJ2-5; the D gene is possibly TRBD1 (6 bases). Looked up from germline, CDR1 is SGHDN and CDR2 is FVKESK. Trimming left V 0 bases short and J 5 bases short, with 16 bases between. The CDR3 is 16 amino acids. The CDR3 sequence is CASSQDWAGDPETQYF. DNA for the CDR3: TGTGCCAGCAGCCAAGATTGGGCAGGGGATCCGGAGACCCAGTACTTC.

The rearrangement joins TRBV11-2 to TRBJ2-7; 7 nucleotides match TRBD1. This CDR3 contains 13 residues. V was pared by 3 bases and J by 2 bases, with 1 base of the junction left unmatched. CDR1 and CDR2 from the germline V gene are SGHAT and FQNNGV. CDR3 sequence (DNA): TGTGCCAGCAGCTTGGACAGGCCCTACGAGCAGTACTTC. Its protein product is CASSLDRPYEQYF.

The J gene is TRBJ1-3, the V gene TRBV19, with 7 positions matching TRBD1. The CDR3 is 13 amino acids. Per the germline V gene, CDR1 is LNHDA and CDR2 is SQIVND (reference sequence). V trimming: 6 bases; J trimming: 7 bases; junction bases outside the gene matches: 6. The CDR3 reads CASSPTGTNTIYF. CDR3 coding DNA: TGTGCCAGTAGCCCGACAGGGACGAACACCATATATTTT.

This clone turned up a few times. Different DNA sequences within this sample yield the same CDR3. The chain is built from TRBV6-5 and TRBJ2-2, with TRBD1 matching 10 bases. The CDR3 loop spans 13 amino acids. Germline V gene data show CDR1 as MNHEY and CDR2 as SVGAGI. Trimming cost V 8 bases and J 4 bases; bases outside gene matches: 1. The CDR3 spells CASRTGGTGELFF. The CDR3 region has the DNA TGTGCCAGCCGGACAGGGGGCACCGGGGAGCTGTTTTTT.

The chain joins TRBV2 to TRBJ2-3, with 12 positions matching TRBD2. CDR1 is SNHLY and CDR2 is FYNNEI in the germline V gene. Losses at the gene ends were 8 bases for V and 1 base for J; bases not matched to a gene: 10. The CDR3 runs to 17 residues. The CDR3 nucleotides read TGTGCCAGCGGTTCTAGCGGGGGGGGGTATGGCACAGATACGCAGTATTTT. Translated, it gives CASGSSGGGYGTDTQYF.

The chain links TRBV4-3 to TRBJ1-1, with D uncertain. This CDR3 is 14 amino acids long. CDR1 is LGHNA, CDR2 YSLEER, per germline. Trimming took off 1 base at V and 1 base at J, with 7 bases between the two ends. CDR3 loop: CASSQGSRNTEAFF. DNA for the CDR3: TGCGCCAGCAGCCAAGGTTCGAGGAACACTGAAGCTTTCTTT.

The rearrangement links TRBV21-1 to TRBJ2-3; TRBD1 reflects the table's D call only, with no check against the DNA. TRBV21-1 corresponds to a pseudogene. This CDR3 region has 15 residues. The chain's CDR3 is CASSKGPRGTDTQYF. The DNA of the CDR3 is TGTGCCAGCAGCAAAGGGCCTAGGGGTACAGATACGCAGTATTTT.

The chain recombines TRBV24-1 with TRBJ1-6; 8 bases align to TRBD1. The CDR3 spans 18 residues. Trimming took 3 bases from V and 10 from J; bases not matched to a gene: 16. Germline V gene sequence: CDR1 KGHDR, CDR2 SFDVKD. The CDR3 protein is CATSDHTRGRRIKSPLHF. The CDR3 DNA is TGTGCCACCAGTGATCACACCAGGGGGCGCCGGATAAAATCACCCCTCCACTTT.

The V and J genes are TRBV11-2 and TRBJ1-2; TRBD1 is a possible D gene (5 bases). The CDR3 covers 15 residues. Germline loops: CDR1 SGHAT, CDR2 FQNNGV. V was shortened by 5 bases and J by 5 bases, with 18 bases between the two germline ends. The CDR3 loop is CASSLSAGLEYGYTF. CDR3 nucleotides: TGTGCCAGCAGCCTAAGTGCGGGGCTGGAATATGGCTACACCTTC.

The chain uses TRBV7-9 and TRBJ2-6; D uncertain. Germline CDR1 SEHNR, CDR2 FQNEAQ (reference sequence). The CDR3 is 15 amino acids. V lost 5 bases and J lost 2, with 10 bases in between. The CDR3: CASSPGEAGANVLTF. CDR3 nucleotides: TGTGCCAGCAGCCCGGGTGAAGCTGGGGCCAACGTCCTGACTTTC.

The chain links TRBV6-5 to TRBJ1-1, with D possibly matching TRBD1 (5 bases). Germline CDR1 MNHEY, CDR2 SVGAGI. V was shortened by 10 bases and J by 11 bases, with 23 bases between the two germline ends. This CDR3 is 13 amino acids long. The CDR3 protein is CATYSSDSHWAFF. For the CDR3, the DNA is TGTGCCACCTATTCGTCCGACAGCCATTGGGCTTTCTTT.

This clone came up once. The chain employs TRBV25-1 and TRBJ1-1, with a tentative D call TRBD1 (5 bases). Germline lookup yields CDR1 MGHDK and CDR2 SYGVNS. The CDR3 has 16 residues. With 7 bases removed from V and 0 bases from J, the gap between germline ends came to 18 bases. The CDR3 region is CASNQGYGAMNTEAFF. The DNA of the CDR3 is TGTGCCAGCAATCAGGGATACGGAGCCATGAACACTGAAGCTTTCTTT.

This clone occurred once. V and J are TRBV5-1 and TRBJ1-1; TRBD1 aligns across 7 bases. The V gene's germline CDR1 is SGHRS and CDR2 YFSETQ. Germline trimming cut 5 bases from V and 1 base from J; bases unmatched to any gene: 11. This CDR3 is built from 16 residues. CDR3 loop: CASSPWTGDQNTEAFF. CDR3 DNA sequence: TGCGCCAGCAGTCCGTGGACAGGTGATCAGAACACTGAAGCTTTCTTT.

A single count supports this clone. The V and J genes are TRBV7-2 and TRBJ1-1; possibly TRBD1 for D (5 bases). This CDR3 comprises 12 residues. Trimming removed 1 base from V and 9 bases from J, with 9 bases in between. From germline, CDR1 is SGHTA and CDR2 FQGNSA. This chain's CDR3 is CASSLGGVKAFF. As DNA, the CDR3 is TGTGCCAGCAGCTTAGGGGGGGTTAAAGCTTTCTTT.

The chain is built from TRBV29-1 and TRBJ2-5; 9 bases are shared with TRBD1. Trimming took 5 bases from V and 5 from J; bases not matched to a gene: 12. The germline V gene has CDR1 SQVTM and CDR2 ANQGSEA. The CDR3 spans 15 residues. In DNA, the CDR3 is TGCAGCGTTAACTGGGGAACAGGGGGCCAGGAGACCCAGTACTTC. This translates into CSVNWGTGGQETQYF.

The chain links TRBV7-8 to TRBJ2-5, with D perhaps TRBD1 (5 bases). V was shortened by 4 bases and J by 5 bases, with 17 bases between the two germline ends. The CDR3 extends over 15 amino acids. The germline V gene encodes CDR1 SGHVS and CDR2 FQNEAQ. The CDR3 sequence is CASSSEGDLVETQYF. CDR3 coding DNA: TGTGCCAGCAGCTCTGAAGGGGATCTCGTTGAGACCCAGTACTTC.